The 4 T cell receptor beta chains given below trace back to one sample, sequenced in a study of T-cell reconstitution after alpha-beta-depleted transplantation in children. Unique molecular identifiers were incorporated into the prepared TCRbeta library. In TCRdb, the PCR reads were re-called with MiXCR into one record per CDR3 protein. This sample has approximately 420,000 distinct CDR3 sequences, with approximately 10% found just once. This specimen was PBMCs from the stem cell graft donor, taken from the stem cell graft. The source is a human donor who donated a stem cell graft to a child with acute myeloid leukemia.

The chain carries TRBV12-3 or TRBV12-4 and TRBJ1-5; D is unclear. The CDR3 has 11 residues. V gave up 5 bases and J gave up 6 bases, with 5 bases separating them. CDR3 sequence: CASSRSQPQHF. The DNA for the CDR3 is TGTGCCAGCAGTCGGAGTCAGCCCCAGCATTTT.

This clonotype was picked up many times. CDR3 DNA sequence: TGCGCCAGCAGCTTACGATCGGGACTAGCGGGGGGGCCTGGTTCCGGGGAGCTGTTTTTT. It is translated as CASSLRSGLAGGPGSGELFF. This chain connects TRBV4-1 to TRBJ2-2; 16 bases match TRBD2. Germline V gene lookup returns CDR1 MGHRA and CDR2 YSYEKL. The V gene end was trimmed by 5 bases and the J gene end by 6 bases; junction bases not matched to a gene: 15. This CDR3 has 20 amino acids.

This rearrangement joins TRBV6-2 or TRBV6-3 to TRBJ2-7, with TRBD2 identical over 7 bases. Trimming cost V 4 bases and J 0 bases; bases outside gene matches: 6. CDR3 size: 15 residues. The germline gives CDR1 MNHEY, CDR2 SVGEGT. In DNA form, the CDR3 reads TGTGCCAGCAGTTCTCGGGGAGGGAGCTCCTACGAGCAGTACTTC. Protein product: CASSSRGGSSYEQYF.

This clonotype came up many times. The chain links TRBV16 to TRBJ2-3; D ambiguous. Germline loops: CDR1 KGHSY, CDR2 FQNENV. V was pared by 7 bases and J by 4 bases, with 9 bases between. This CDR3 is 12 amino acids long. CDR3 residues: CASTPRPDTQYF. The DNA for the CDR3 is TGTGCCAGCACTCCCCGCCCAGATACGCAGTATTTT. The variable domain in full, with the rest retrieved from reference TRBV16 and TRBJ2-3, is GEEVAQTPKHLVRGEGQKAKLYCAPIKGHSYVFWYQQVLKNEFKFLISFQNENVFDETGMPKERFSAKCLPNSPCSLEIQATKLEDSAVYFCASTPRPDTQYFGPGTRLTVL.